The T cell receptor beta chain under discussion was sequenced for a study of cytomegalovirus exposure and HLA in healthy donors. As for the study in general: Counted in an early data release were about 86 million unique TCRs from HLA-typed donors.

Germline CDR1 is MGHRA and CDR2 is YSYEKL. The CDR3 extends over 14 amino acids. Trimming took 4 bases from V and 6 from J; bases not matched to a gene: 8. Use of 60 Vbeta and 13 Jbeta primers characterized the PCR. Assay used: immunoSEQ multiplex PCR; TCRdb lists only in-frame clones, some missing. The sample lists around 130,000 clones, nearly 85% seen once, with roughly 1.2% in the top ten. Though probably carrying unrecorded immune exposures, donors were nominally healthy at sampling. The chain is built from TRBV4-1 and TRBJ2-7; 8 nucleotides match TRBD1. The receptor was isolated from a boy aged 5-17 years in good health and CMV-seronegative. The specimen was PBMCs. CDR3 in amino acids: CASSPGQGRGEQYF. Here the CDR3 DNA reads TGCGCCAGCAGCCCTGGACAGGGAAGGGGCGAGCAGTACTTC.